The clone carrying this T cell receptor beta chain occurred a few times. In TCRdb, the RT-PCR reads were re-called with MiXCR into one record per CDR3 protein. In the table there are a few hundred thousand distinct CDR3 sequences, roughly 7.6% of which are singletons. The source of the sample is a study of response to subunit inactivated influenza vaccine. Germline assignment: CDR1 LNHNV and CDR2 YYDKDF (reference sequence). This CDR3 comprises 16 residues. Deletions cut 5 bases from V and 0 bases from J, with 17 bases between. The source is a man aged 50-75 years who received an inactivated influenza vaccine. This chain uses TRBV15 with TRBJ2-7, with D perhaps matching TRBD2 (6 bases). Specimen: PBMCs from blood, collected less than 25 months after vaccination. The CDR3 nucleotides read TGTGCCACCAGCGACGGGACTTCCAGAAGCTCCTACGAGCAGTACTTC. Translation gives CATSDGTSRSSYEQYF.